Described below is a single T cell receptor beta chain sequence and its context. Its antigen is not identified. CDR3 length: 16 amino acids. The germline CDR1 and CDR2 sequences are MNHNS and SASEGT. Trimming cost V 6 bases and J 5 bases, with 22 bases left between them. These data belong to a study of T cells in Graves' hyperthyroidism and ophthalmopathy. Study outcomes and limitations: Researchers found most expanded thyroid clonotypes above 0.001 in blood as well. Ophthalmopathy was model-predicted a median roughly 6.2 months pre-onset.

From 10 ml of fresh peripheral blood, PBMCs were isolated. Amplified TCR beta CDR3 regions derived from RNA transcripts. The primer set for the first-round RT-PCR of the TCR CDR3 was HTBI. TCRdb re-called the multiplex PCR reads with MiXCR, one entry per CDR3 protein. The data hold approximately 600,000 distinct CDR3 sequences, with about a fifth observed a single time. V is TRBV6-1 and J is TRBJ1-2; possible D gene TRBD1, 6 bases. This TCR derives from a young man with Graves' ophthalmopathy. The sequencing sample was made of blood. The CDR3 reads CASRLLGGRTIYGYTF. The DNA of the CDR3 is TGTGCCAGCAGATTGCTGGGGGGCCGTACTATTTATGGCTACACCTTC.